One T cell receptor (beta chain) is described in this entry. Given a much more abundant clone one base away, this may be a read error. The source of the sample is a study of prognosis after radiotherapy for stage I lung cancer. Across the study: The study enrolled patients with stage I non-small cell lung cancer between 2018 and early 2019. The biologically effective dose of the SBRT radiotherapy was at least 100 Gy, given over 3 to 5 fractions.

CDR3 size: 13 residues. Germline CDR1 SGHKS, CDR2 YYEKEE (reference sequence). V was shortened by 0 bases and J by 5 bases, with 8 bases between the two germline ends. Amplification of TCR beta CDR3 from genomic DNA used two-round multiplex PCR. It was primers specific to each TRBV and TRBJ gene that first-round PCR used. TCRdb analysed the multiplex PCR reads with MiXCR anew, one entry per CDR3 protein. The sample lists 50,000 to 75,000 distinct CDR3 sequences; 26% were seen once. The input for sequencing was PBMCs, taken before or after stereotactic body radiation therapy (not recorded which). The rearrangement uses TRBV5-5 and TRBJ2-5; D uncertain. This TCR derives from a donor over 45 with non-small cell lung cancer. Here the CDR3 reads CASSLVQRETQYF. CDR3 sequence (DNA): TGTGCCAGCAGCTTGGTGCAACGGGAGACCCAGTACTTC.